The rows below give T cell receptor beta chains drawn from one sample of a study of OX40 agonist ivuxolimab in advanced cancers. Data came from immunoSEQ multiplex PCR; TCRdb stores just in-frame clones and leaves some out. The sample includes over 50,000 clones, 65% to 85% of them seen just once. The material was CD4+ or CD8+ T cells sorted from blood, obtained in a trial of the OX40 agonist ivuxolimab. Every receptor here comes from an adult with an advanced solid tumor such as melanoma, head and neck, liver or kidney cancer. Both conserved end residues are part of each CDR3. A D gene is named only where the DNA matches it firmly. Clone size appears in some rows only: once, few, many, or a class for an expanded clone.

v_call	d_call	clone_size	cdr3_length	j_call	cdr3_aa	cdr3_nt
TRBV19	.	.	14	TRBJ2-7	CASRGGALSYEQYF	TGTGCCAGTAGAGGAGGGGCCCTCTCCTACGAGCAGTACTTC
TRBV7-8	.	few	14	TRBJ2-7	CASSLGVGAYEQYF	TGTGCCAGCAGCTTGGGTGTGGGCGCCTACGAGCAGTACTTC
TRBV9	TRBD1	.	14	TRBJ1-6	CASTRDRSHSPLHF	TGTGCCAGCACGCGGGACAGGTCACATTCACCCCTCCACTTT
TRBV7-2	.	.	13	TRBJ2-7	CASSLDGGREQYF	TGTGCCAGCAGCTTAGATGGTGGGCGCGAGCAGTACTTC
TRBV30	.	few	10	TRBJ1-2	CAWGRDGYTF	TGTGCCTGGGGAAGGGATGGCTACACCTTC
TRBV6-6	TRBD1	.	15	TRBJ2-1	CASRPTGGFIDEQFF	TGTGCCAGCAGACCCACAGGGGGCTTTATCGATGAGCAGTTCTTC
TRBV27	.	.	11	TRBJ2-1	CASRSVGEQFF	TGTGCCAGCAGGTCGGTTGGGGAGCAGTTCTTC
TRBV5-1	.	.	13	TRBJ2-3	CASSPAQVDTQYF	TGCGCCAGCAGCCCCGCTCAAGTGGATACGCAGTATTTT
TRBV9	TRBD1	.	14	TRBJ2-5	CASSSGQVGKTQYF	TGTGCCAGCAGCTCTGGACAGGTTGGAAAGACCCAGTACTTC
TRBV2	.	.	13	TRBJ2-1	CASSELVTHEQFF	TGTGCCAGCAGTGAATTAGTTACCCATGAGCAGTTCTTC
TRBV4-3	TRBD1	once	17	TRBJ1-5	CASSQVRGGTDLQPQHF	TGCGCCAGCAGCCAGGTAAGGGGAGGGACAGATCTTCAGCCCCAGCATTTT
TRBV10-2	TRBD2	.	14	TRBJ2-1	CASIPSGGYNEQFF	TGCGCCAGCATCCCTAGCGGGGGGTACAATGAGCAGTTCTTC
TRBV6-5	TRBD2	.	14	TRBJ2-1	CASNLAGGINEQFF	TGTGCCAGCAACCTAGCGGGGGGTATCAATGAGCAGTTCTTC
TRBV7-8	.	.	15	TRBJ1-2	CASSLVVQTNYGYTF	TGTGCCAGCAGCTTAGTTGTACAGACCAACTATGGCTACACCTTC
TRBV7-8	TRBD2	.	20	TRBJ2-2	CASSLAIPLAGGLGTGELFF	TGTGCCAGCAGCTTAGCGATTCCACTAGCGGGGGGGCTAGGCACCGGGGAGCTGTTTTTT
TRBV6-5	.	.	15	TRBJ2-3	CASSPRAGDTDTQYF	TGTGCCAGCAGTCCCCGGGCCGGAGACACAGATACGCAGTATTTT
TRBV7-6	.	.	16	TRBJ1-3	CASSLTIAGTGNTIYF	TGTGCCAGCAGCTTAACTATAGCAGGGACTGGAAACACCATATATTTT
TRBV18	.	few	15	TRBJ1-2	CASSPRQQTNYGYTF	TGTGCCAGCTCACCCCGACAGCAAACTAACTATGGCTACACCTTC
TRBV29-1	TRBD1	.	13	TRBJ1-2	CSVESNRGAGYTF	TGCAGCGTTGAGAGCAACAGGGGGGCTGGCTACACCTTC
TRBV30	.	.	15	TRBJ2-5	CAWTPRGLNSETQYF	TGTGCCTGGACCCCCCGGGGACTCAACTCGGAGACCCAGTACTTC
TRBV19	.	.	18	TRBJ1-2	CARLGEGSIIFRLYGYTF	TGTGCCAGATTAGGCGAAGGTTCTATCATTTTCCGTCTCTATGGCTACACCTTC
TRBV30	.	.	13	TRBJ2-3	CAWSSGAGDTQYF	TGTGCCTGGAGCAGTGGGGCAGGGGATACGCAGTATTTT